Presented here are 13 T cell receptor beta chains from one specimen sequenced in a study of blood T cell repertoires in COVID-19. Sequencing used immunoSEQ multiplex PCR; TCRdb keeps in-frame clones, though not all of them. The sample contains more than 130,000 clones, 88% of which appear only once. The source material was peripheral blood. Receptors were obtained from a man in his fifties or sixties with active or convalescent COVID-19.

V gene TRBV7-9 combines with J gene TRBJ1-1, with 7 bases lining up with TRBD1. From germline, CDR1 is SEHNR and CDR2 FQNEAQ (reference sequence). V trimming: 6 bases; J trimming: 1 base; junction bases outside the gene matches: 8. CDR3 size: 15 residues. For the CDR3, the DNA is TGTGCCAGCAGACCTCGACAGGGCGCGAACACTGAAGCTTTCTTT. Protein product: CASRPRQGANTEAFF. Combining the CDR3 with reference TRBV7-9 and TRBJ1-1 gives the whole variable domain DTGVSQNPRHKITKRGQNVTFRCDPISEHNRLYWYRQTLGQGPEFLTYFQNEAQLEKSRLLSDRFSAERPKGSFSTLEIQRTEQGDSAMYLCASRPRQGANTEAFFGQGTRLTVV.

In this sample, this clone turned up a few times. The gene calls are TRBV2 and TRBJ1-6, with D perhaps matching TRBD1 (5 bases). Trimming stripped 7 bases from V and 1 base from J, with 8 bases between. CDR3 length: 14 residues. Germline CDR1 SNHLY, CDR2 FYNNEI. This chain's CDR3 is CASIGGSYNSPLHF. As DNA, the CDR3 is TGTGCCAGCATTGGGGGGTCCTATAATTCACCCCTCCACTTT.

J is TRBJ2-7 and V is TRBV6-2 or TRBV6-3; no definite D call. The CDR3 runs to 14 residues. Between the trimmed V and J ends, which lost 4 bases and 2 bases, there was a span of 12 bases. Germline lookup yields CDR1 MNHEY and CDR2 SVGEGT. CDR3 in DNA: TGTGCCAGCAGTTTCCTACTACTTCCCTACGAGCAGTACTTC. As protein: CASSFLLLPYEQYF.

The V gene is TRBV19, the J gene TRBJ2-3; D might be TRBD2 (5 bases). Per the germline V gene, CDR1 is LNHDA and CDR2 is SQIVND (reference sequence). This CDR3 is built from 13 residues. V was clipped by 3 bases and J by 3 bases, with 7 bases between them. The CDR3 DNA reads TGTGCCAGTAGTATCCCGGGGACAGATACGCAGTATTTT. Its protein product is CASSIPGTDTQYF.

This sequence joins TRBV6-2 or TRBV6-3 and TRBJ2-3, with a tentative D call TRBD1 (5 bases). The length of the CDR3 is 12 residues. Trimming shortened V by 4 bases and J by 6 bases, and 8 bases separated the two germline ends. Germline V gene sequence: CDR1 MNHEY, CDR2 SVGEGT. The CDR3: CASSSGWDTQYF. Here the CDR3 DNA reads TGTGCCAGCAGTTCAGGGTGGGATACGCAGTATTTT.

The chain uses TRBV7-9 and TRBJ2-7; 12 bases map to TRBD2. The CDR3 spans 14 residues. CDR1 is SEHNR, CDR2 FQNEAQ, per germline (reference sequence). V lost 5 bases and J lost 6; bases outside the gene matches: 5. CDR3 nucleotides: TGTGCCAGCAGCCCACGGACTAGCGGGGCCGAGCAGTACTTC. Amino acids: CASSPRTSGAEQYF.

The V gene is TRBV9, the J gene TRBJ2-3; 7 bases align to TRBD2. There are 15 residues in the CDR3. Germline loops: CDR1 SGDLS, CDR2 YYNGEE. The V segment lost 1 base and the J segment 4 bases; nucleotides outside the gene matches: 6. CDR3 amino acids: CASSVRRESADTQYF. The CDR3 DNA reads TGTGCCAGCAGCGTACGGCGGGAGTCGGCAGATACGCAGTATTTT.

The genes are TRBV3-1 (or the pseudogene TRBV3-2) and TRBJ2-2; 7 bases are shared with TRBD2. Trimming at V came to 4 bases and at J to 0 bases, leaving 5 bases not matched to a gene. Germline V gives CDR1 LGHDT, CDR2 YNNKEL (reference sequence). The CDR3 is 16 amino acids. CDR3 DNA: TGTGCCAGCAGCCTTTGGGAGGGAACGAACACCGGGGAGCTGTTTTTT. Amino acid sequence: CASSLWEGTNTGELFF.

The chain links TRBV7-6 to TRBJ1-5, with D unclear. V was trimmed by 6 bases and J by 4 bases, leaving 10 bases between them. Germline CDR1 SGHVS, CDR2 FNYEAQ. The CDR3 consists of 13 residues. Written as DNA, the CDR3 is TGTGCCAGCAGTCAGGACTGGAATCAGCCCCAGCATTTT. It encodes CASSQDWNQPQHF.

The J gene is TRBJ2-3, the V gene TRBV19, with 14 bases fitting TRBD2. V lost 4 bases and J lost 9; bases outside the gene matches: 15. CDR1 LNHDA and CDR2 SQIVND come from the germline V gene (reference sequence). The CDR3 has 18 residues. The DNA for the CDR3 is TGTGCCAGTAGTACCCGGACTAGCGGGAGGACTCCCGGGGGGACGCAGTATTTT. Translation gives CASSTRTSGRTPGGTQYF.

This clone was seen once. The gene calls are TRBV28 and TRBJ1-1; the D gene is possibly TRBD1 (5 bases). The V end was cut by 6 bases, the J end by 7 bases, with 18 bases between. Germline CDR1 reads MDHEN; CDR2 reads SYDVKM. The length of the CDR3 is 14 residues. The CDR3 nucleotides are TGTGCCAGCAGACCTAGGGGCGCTTTCAGTGAAGCTTTCTTT. It translates to CASRPRGAFSEAFF. The variable domain in full, completed from reference TRBV28 and TRBJ1-1, reads DVKVTQSSRYLVKRTGEKVFLECVQDMDHENMFWYRQDPGLGLRLIYFSYDVKMKEKGDIPEGYSVSREKKERFSLILESASTNQTSMYLCASRPRGAFSEAFFGQGTRLTVV.

This chain connects TRBV7-2 to TRBJ2-1, with 8 nucleotides matching TRBD2. J lost 0 bases, V lost 5 bases, and 3 bases had no gene match. CDR3 size: 15 residues. Per the germline V gene, CDR1 is SGHTA and CDR2 is FQGNSA. The DNA of the CDR3 is TGTGCCAGCAGCCCTAGCGGGCCCTCCTACAATGAGCAGTTCTTC. Protein: CASSPSGPSYNEQFF.

This clone was seen a single time. The J gene is TRBJ2-2, the V gene TRBV5-4; the D gene is possibly TRBD2 (5 bases). V lost 0 bases and J lost 3, with 15 bases in between. Germline V gene sequence: CDR1 SGHNT, CDR2 YYREEE (reference sequence). The CDR3 consists of 17 residues. Here the CDR3 reads CASSLGGPNFHTGELFF. CDR3 nucleotides: TGTGCCAGCAGCTTGGGCGGGCCCAACTTCCACACCGGGGAGCTGTTTTTT.